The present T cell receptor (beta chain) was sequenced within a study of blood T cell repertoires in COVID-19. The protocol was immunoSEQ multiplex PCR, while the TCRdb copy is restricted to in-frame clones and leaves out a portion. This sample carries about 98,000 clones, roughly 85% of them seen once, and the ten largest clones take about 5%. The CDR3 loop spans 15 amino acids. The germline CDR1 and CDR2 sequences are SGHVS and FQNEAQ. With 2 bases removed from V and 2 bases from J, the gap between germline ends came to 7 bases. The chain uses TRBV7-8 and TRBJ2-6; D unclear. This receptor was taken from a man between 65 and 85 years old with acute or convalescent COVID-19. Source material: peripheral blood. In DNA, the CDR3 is TGTGCCAGCAGCTTACTGCGGCCTGGGGCCAACGTCCTGACTTTC. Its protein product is CASSLLRPGANVLTF.